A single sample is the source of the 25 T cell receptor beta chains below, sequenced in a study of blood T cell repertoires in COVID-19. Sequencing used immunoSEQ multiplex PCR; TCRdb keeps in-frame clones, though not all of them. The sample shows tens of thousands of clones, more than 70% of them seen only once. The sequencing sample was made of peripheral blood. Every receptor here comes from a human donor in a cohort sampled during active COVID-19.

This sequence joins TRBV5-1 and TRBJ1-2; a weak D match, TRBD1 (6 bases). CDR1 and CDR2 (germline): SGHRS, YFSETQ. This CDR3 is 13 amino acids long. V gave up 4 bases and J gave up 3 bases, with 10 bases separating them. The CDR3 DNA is TGCGCCAGCAGCCAGAACAGGGACTATGGCTACACCTTC. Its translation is CASSQNRDYGYTF. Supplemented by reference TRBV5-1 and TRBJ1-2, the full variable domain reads KAGVTQTPRYLIKTRGQQVTLSCSPISGHRSVSWYQQTPGQGLQFLFEYFSETQRNKGNFPGRFSGRQFSNSRSEMNVSTLELGDSALYLCASSQNRDYGYTFGSGTRLTVV.

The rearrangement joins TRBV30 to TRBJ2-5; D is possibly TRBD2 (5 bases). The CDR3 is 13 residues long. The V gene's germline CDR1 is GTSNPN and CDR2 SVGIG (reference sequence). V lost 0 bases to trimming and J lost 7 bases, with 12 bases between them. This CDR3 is CAWSVRGPGTQYF. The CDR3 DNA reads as TGTGCCTGGAGTGTACGAGGGCCGGGGACCCAGTACTTC.

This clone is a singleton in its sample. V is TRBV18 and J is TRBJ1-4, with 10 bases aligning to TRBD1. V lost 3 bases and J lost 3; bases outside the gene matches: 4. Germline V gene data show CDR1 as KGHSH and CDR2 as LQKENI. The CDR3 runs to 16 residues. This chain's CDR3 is CASSPGQGSSNEKLFF. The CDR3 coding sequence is TGTGCCAGCTCACCGGGACAGGGGTCGTCTAATGAAAAACTGTTTTTT.

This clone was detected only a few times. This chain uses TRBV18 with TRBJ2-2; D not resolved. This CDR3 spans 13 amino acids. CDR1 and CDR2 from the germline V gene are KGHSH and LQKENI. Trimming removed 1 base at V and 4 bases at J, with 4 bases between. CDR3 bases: TGTGCCAGCTCACCACGCGTCACCGGGGAGCTGTTTTTT. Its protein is CASSPRVTGELFF.

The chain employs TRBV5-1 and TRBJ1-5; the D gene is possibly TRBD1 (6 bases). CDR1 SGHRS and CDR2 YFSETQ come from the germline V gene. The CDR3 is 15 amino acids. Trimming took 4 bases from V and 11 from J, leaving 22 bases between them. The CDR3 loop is CASSALGEGEGSQHF. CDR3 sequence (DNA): TGCGCCAGCAGCGCTCTCGGGGAGGGGGAAGGTTCCCAGCATTTT.

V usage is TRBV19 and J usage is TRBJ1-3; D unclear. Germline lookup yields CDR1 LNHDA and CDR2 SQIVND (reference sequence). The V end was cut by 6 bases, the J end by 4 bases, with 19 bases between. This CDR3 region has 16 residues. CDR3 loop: CASSAPRPILGNTIYF. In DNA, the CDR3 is TGTGCCAGTAGCGCCCCAAGACCCATACTAGGAAACACCATATATTTT.

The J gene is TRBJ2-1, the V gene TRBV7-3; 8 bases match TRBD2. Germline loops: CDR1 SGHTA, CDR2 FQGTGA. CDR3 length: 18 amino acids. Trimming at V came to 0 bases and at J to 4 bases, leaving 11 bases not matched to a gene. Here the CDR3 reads CASSLTPAGRGDYNEQFF. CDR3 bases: TGTGCCAGCAGCTTAACGCCGGCAGGGCGGGGGGATTACAATGAGCAGTTCTTC.

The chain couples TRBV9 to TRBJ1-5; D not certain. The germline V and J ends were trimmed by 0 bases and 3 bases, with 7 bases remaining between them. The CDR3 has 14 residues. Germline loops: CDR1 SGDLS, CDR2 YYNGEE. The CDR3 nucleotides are TGTGCCAGCAGCGTAGGTCAGTCCAATCAGCCCCAGCATTTT. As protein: CASSVGQSNQPQHF.

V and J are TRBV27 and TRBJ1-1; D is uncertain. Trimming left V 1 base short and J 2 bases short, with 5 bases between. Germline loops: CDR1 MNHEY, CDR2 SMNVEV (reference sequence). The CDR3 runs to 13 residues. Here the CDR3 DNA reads TGTGCCAGCAGTTTATACAGCAACACTGAAGCTTTCTTT. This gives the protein CASSLYSNTEAFF.

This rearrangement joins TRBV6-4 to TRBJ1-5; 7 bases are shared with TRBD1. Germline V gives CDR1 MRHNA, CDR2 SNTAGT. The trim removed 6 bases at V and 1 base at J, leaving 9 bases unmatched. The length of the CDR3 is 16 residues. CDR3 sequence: CASRLTGSTSNQPQHF. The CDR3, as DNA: TGTGCCAGCAGGCTGACAGGGAGTACGAGCAATCAGCCCCAGCATTTT.

The CDR3: CASSPTHRGNTEAFF. The CDR3 DNA reads TGTGCCAGTAGTCCAACTCACAGGGGAAACACTGAAGCTTTCTTT. The chain joins TRBV19 to TRBJ1-1; 7 nucleotides align to TRBD1. J was trimmed by 2 bases and V by 5 bases; bases with no gene match: 8. Germline CDR1 and CDR2: LNHDA and SQIVND (reference sequence). The CDR3 runs 15 residues.

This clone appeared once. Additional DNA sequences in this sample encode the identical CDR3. The CDR3 sequence: CASRGGRSGSSYEQYF. CDR3 bases: TGTGCCAGCAGGGGGGGAAGGTCCGGGTCCTCCTACGAGCAGTACTTC. The gene calls are TRBV2 and TRBJ2-7, with a weak D call TRBD2 (6 bases). In germline, CDR1 is SNHLY, CDR2 FYNNEI. This CDR3 spans 16 amino acids. V was trimmed by 6 bases and J by 0 bases, leaving 18 bases between them.

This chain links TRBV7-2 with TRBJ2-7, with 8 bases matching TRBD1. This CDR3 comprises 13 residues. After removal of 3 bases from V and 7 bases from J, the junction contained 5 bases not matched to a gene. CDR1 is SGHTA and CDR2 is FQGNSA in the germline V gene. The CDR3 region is CASSFYDRGEQYF. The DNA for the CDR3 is TGTGCCAGCAGCTTTTATGACAGGGGTGAGCAGTACTTC. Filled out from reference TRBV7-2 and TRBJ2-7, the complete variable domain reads GAGVSQSPSNKVTEKGKDVELRCDPISGHTALYWYRQSLGQGLEFLIYFQGNSAPDKSGLPSDRFSAERTGGSVSTLTIQRTQQEDSAVYLCASSFYDRGEQYFGPGTRLTVT.

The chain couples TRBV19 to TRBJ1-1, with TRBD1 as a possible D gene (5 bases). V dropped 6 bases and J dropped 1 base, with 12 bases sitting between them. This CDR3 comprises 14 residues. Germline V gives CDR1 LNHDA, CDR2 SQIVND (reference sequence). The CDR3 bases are TGTGCCAGTAGCCGTACTCAGGGGAACACTGAAGCTTTCTTT. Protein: CASSRTQGNTEAFF.

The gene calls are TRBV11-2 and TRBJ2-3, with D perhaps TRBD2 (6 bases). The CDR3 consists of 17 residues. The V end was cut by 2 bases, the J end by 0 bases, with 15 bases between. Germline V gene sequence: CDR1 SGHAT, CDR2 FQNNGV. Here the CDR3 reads CASSLPFAGPSTDTQYF. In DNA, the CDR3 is TGTGCCAGCAGCTTACCCTTCGCGGGGCCTAGCACAGATACGCAGTATTTT.

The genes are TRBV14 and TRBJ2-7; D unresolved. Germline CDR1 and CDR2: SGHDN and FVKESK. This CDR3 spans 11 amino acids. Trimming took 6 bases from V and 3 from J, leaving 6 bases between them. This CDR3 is CASSLLYEQYF. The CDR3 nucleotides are TGTGCCAGCAGTCTCCTCTACGAGCAGTACTTC.

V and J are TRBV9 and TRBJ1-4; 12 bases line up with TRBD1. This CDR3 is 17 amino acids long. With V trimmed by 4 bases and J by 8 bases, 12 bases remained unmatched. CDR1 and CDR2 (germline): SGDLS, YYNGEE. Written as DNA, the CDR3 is TGTGCCAGCAGCCAACCCCGGGACAGGGGGCAAGGAGAAAAACTGTTTTTT. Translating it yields CASSQPRDRGQGEKLFF.

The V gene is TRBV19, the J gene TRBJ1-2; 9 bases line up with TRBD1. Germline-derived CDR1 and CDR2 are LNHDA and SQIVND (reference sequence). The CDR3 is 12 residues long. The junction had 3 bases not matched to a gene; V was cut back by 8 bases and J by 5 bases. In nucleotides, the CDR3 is TGTGCCAGTGGACAGGGGCTATATGGCTACACCTTC. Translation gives CASGQGLYGYTF. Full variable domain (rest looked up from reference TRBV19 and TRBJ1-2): DGGITQSPKYLFRKEGQNVTLSCEQNLNHDAMYWYRQDPGQGLRLIYYSQIVNDFQKGDIAEGYSVSREKKESFPLTVTSAQKNPTAFYLCASGQGLYGYTFGSGTRLTVV.

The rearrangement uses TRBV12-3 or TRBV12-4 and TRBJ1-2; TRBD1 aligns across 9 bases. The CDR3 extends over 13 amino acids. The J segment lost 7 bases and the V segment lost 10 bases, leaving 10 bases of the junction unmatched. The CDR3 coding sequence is TGTGCCACGACTCGGGACAGGGCTTTTGGCTACACCTTC. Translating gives CATTRDRAFGYTF.

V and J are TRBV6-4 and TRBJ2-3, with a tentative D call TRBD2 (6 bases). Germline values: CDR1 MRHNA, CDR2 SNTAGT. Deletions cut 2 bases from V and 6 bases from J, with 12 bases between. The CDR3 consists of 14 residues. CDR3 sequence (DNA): TGTGCCAGCAGTGACCGCCGGGGGAGGGATACGCAGTATTTT. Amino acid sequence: CASSDRRGRDTQYF.

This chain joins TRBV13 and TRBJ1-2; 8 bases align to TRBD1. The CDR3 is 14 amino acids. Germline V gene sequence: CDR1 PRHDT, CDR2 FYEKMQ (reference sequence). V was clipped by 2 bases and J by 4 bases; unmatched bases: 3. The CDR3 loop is CASSLNTGGYGYTF. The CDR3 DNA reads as TGTGCCAGCAGCTTAAATACAGGGGGCTATGGCTACACCTTC. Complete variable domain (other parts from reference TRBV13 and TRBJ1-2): AAGVIQSPRHLIKEKRETATLKCYPIPRHDTVYWYQQGPGQDPQFLISFYEKMQSDKGSIPDRFSAQQFSDYHSELNMSSLELGDSALYFCASSLNTGGYGYTFGSGTRLTVV.

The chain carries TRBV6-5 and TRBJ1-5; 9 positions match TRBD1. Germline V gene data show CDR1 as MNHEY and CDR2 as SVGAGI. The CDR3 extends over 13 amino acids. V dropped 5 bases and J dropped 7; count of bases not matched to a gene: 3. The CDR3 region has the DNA TGTGCCAGCAGTCCGACAGGGGGACAGCCCCAGCATTTT. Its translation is CASSPTGGQPQHF.

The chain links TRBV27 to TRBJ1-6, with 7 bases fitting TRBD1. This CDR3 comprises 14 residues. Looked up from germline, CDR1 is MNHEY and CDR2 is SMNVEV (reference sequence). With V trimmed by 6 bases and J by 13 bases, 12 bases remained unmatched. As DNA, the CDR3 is TGTGCCAGCAGATACAGGGGCAATTCCCTGCCCCTCCACTTT. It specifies CASRYRGNSLPLHF.

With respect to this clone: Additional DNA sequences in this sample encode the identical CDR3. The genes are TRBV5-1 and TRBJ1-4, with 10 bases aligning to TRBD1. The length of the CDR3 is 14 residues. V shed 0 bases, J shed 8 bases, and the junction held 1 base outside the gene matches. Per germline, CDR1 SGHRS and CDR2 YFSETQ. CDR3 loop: CASSLGQGAEKLFF. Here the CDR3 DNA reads TGCGCCAGCAGCTTGGGACAGGGGGCAGAAAAACTGTTTTTT.

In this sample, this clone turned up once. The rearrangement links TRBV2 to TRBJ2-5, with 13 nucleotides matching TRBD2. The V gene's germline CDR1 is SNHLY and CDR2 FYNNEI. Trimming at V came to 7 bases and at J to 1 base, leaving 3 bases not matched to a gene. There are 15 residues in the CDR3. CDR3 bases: TGTGCCAGCACCGGACTAGCGGGGGCCCAAGAGACCCAGTACTTC. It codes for CASTGLAGAQETQYF.